One and the same sample provided the 27 T cell receptor beta chains below, sequenced in a study of shared clonotypes between healthy human individuals. Some clones are missing from TCRdb's copy, which holds only in-frame ones; the method was immunoSEQ multiplex PCR. The sample includes over 2 million clones, 85% to 95% of them seen just once. Sequencing was carried out using naive CD4+ T cells from PBMCs. Sample subset: CD45RA+ positively selected. The receptors originated from a man aged 18 to 30 in good health. Some clones in this sample may be carry-over from other donors' samples.

The chain carries TRBV9 and TRBJ2-1, with 14 bases identical to TRBD2. Germline V gene sequence: CDR1 SGDLS, CDR2 YYNGEE. V shed 4 bases and J 9 bases; nucleotides not matched to a gene: 9. CDR3 size: 16 residues. The CDR3 coding sequence is TGTGCCAGCAGCCAGAGGGGACTAGCGGGAGTCGGTGAGCAGTTCTTC. Its translation: CASSQRGLAGVGEQFF. Full variable domain (missing parts from reference TRBV9 and TRBJ2-1): DSGVTQTPKHLITATGQRVTLRCSPRSGDLSVYWYQQSLDQGLQFLIQYYNGEERAKGNILERFSAQQFPDLHSELNLSSLELGDSALYFCASSQRGLAGVGEQFFGPGTRLTVL.

V is TRBV6-6 and J is TRBJ2-3; 7 positions agree with TRBD1. The CDR3 has 16 residues. V trimming: 2 bases; J trimming: 6 bases; junction bases outside the gene matches: 11. CDR1 MNHNY and CDR2 SVGAGI come from the germline V gene (reference sequence). CDR3 in DNA: TGTGCCAGCAGTTACACCCTCTCAGGGGGTACTGATACGCAGTATTTT. It is translated as CASSYTLSGGTDTQYF.

The V call is TRBV5-1, the J call TRBJ2-7; TRBD1 matches at 10 bases. Germline trimming cut 1 base from V and 3 bases from J; bases unmatched to any gene: 7. The CDR3 runs 16 residues. The germline gives CDR1 SGHRS, CDR2 YFSETQ. CDR3 sequence (DNA): TGCGCCAGCAGCTTGCTCGGACAGGGGGGACTCTACGAGCAGTACTTC. It codes for CASSLLGQGGLYEQYF.

CDR3 bases: TGTGCCAGCTCACGAGTAGTTTCAGGGGTGACCGGGGAGCTGTTTTTT. Translation gives CASSRVVSGVTGELFF. The V and J genes are TRBV18 and TRBJ2-2; D perhaps matches TRBD1 (6 bases). The CDR3 consists of 16 residues. Germline CDR1 KGHSH, CDR2 LQKENI. The V and J ends lost 4 bases and 5 bases respectively, with 17 bases between them.

This sequence joins TRBV7-7 and TRBJ2-5, with D perhaps TRBD2 (5 bases). This CDR3 has 14 residues. V shed 2 bases and J shed 5 bases, with 12 bases lying between them. The germline V gene encodes CDR1 SSHAT and CDR2 FNYEAQ (reference sequence). The CDR3 here is CASSLNLAEETQYF. DNA for the CDR3: TGTGCCAGCAGCTTAAATCTAGCTGAGGAGACCCAGTACTTC.

The rearrangement joins TRBV5-1 to TRBJ1-2, with a tentative D call TRBD1 (6 bases). CDR3 length: 13 residues. The ends were cut back, 4 bases at V and 2 bases at J, with 9 bases in the middle. CDR1 is SGHRS, CDR2 YFSETQ, per germline. CDR3 sequence (DNA): TGCGCCAGCAGCCAGGGGTGGAACTATGGCTACACCTTC. It yields the protein CASSQGWNYGYTF.

The chain is built from TRBV18 and TRBJ2-7, with 8 bases that match TRBD1. Per the germline V gene, CDR1 is KGHSH and CDR2 is LQKENI. The CDR3 covers 16 residues. The trim removed 1 base at V and 2 bases at J, leaving 7 bases unmatched. CDR3 DNA sequence: TGTGCCAGCTCACCACGTGTGGACAGGGTGCCCTACGAGCAGTACTTC. Translating gives CASSPRVDRVPYEQYF.

This rearrangement joins TRBV28 to TRBJ1-5; 11 bases are a match to TRBD1. CDR3 length equals 16 residues. With V trimmed by 6 bases and J by 4 bases, 8 bases remained unmatched. Germline assignment: CDR1 MDHEN and CDR2 SYDVKM. This CDR3 reads CASSLPGQGGNQPQHF. CDR3 nucleotide sequence: TGTGCCAGCAGCTTACCGGGACAGGGGGGGAATCAGCCCCAGCATTTT. The full variable domain, completed using reference TRBV28 and TRBJ1-5, is DVKVTQSSRYLVKRTGEKVFLECVQDMDHENMFWYRQDPGLGLRLIYFSYDVKMKEKGDIPEGYSVSREKKERFSLILESASTNQTSMYLCASSLPGQGGNQPQHFGDGTRLSIL.

The gene calls are TRBV5-1 and TRBJ2-1, with D tentatively TRBD2 (6 bases). The V end lost 4 bases, the J end lost 6 bases, and 14 bases lay between the germline ends. The CDR3 is 14 residues long. Germline V lookup: CDR1 SGHRS, CDR2 YFSETQ. This chain's CDR3 is CASSTPDGGNEQFF. CDR3 nucleotide sequence: TGCGCCAGCAGCACCCCGGACGGGGGCAATGAGCAGTTCTTC.

The chain links TRBV19 to TRBJ2-7; D ambiguous. Germline CDR1 and CDR2: LNHDA and SQIVND (reference sequence). There are 14 residues in the CDR3. Trimming cost V 4 bases and J 0 bases, with 10 bases left between them. CDR3 loop: CASSTGRFSYEQYF. CDR3 nucleotide sequence: TGTGCCAGTAGTACCGGGCGGTTCTCCTACGAGCAGTACTTC. Variable domain in full (rest from reference TRBV19 and TRBJ2-7): DGGITQSPKYLFRKEGQNVTLSCEQNLNHDAMYWYRQDPGQGLRLIYYSQIVNDFQKGDIAEGYSVSREKKESFPLTVTSAQKNPTAFYLCASSTGRFSYEQYFGPGTRLTVT.

V is TRBV14 and J is TRBJ2-1; TRBD1 matches 9 bases. The CDR3 spans 15 residues. Germline CDR1 reads SGHDN; CDR2 reads FVKESK. The V and J ends lost 1 base and 7 bases, in that order; junction bases with no gene match: 5. Here the CDR3 DNA reads TGTGCCAGCAGCCAAGGCCTGACAGGGGGAAATGAGCAGTTCTTC. The encoded protein is CASSQGLTGGNEQFF.

The chain employs TRBV7-9 and TRBJ2-2; D ambiguous. CDR3 length: 14 amino acids. Trimming left V 2 bases short and J 5 bases short, with 9 bases between. CDR1 and CDR2 (germline): SEHNR, FQNEAQ (reference sequence). CDR3 in amino acids: CASSLNWRTGELFF. The CDR3 region has the DNA TGTGCCAGCAGCTTAAATTGGCGTACCGGGGAGCTGTTTTTT.

The rearrangement joins TRBV6-1 to TRBJ2-7; perhaps TRBD2 as D (5 bases). Germline CDR1 reads MNHNS; CDR2 reads SASEGT. V lost 3 bases and J lost 4, with 16 bases in between. CDR3 length: 15 amino acids. The CDR3 protein is CASSDAPRGGYEQYF. The CDR3 DNA reads TGTGCCAGCAGTGATGCCCCCCGGGGTGGGTACGAGCAGTACTTC.

The rearrangement joins TRBV6-6 to TRBJ2-5; D is unclear. In germline, CDR1 is MNHNY, CDR2 SVGAGI (reference sequence). The CDR3 has 12 amino acids. Trimming cost V 6 bases and J 3 bases, with 8 bases left between them. The chain's CDR3 is CASSQAEETQYF. DNA of the CDR3: TGTGCCAGCAGCCAGGCGGAAGAGACCCAGTACTTC.

The chain links TRBV5-1 to TRBJ2-2; D is perhaps TRBD2 (6 bases). V was pared by 9 bases and J by 6 bases, with 15 bases between. CDR3 length: 13 residues. The germline V gene encodes CDR1 SGHRS and CDR2 YFSETQ. This CDR3 reads CATHETGAGELFF. CDR3 nucleotide sequence: TGCGCCACCCATGAAACGGGGGCCGGGGAGCTGTTTTTT.

This rearrangement joins TRBV2 to TRBJ2-2, with TRBD2 identical over 8 bases. J gave up 4 bases and V 10 bases, and 8 bases lay outside the gene matches. Germline V CDR1 and CDR2: SNHLY, FYNNEI. The CDR3 sequence is 14 residues long. The CDR3 DNA is TGTGCCACTAAGCCCGGGACTAGCACCGGGGAGCTGTTTTTT. Protein product: CATKPGTSTGELFF.

V usage is TRBV30 and J usage is TRBJ2-7; no firm D call. Germline values: CDR1 GTSNPN, CDR2 SVGIG (reference sequence). The length of the CDR3 is 12 residues. Trimming removed 7 bases from V and 1 base from J, with 11 bases in between. The CDR3 region has the DNA TGTGCCTCTCACTGGGATTCCTACGAGCAGTACTTC. Its translation is CASHWDSYEQYF.

The chain links TRBV5-8 to TRBJ1-1; TRBD1 is a possible D gene (5 bases). V was shortened by 4 bases and J by 5 bases, with 15 bases between the two germline ends. CDR1 and CDR2 from the germline V gene are SGHTS and YDEGEE. There are 14 residues in the CDR3. The CDR3 here is CASSRMRGWTEAFF. CDR3 nucleotides: TGTGCCAGCAGCAGGATGAGGGGTTGGACTGAAGCTTTCTTT.

The chain has TRBV10-3 and TRBJ2-3; no reliable D call. The V gene's germline CDR1 is ENHRY and CDR2 SYGVKD. Trimming removed 4 bases at V and 2 bases at J, with 13 bases between. The CDR3 sequence is 15 residues long. The CDR3 loop reads CAISARKGTTDTQYF. CDR3 in DNA: TGTGCCATCAGTGCCCGTAAGGGAACCACAGATACGCAGTATTTT.

The chain joins TRBV27 to TRBJ2-1; 11 bases match TRBD1. This CDR3 contains 14 residues. Germline loops: CDR1 MNHEY, CDR2 SMNVEV (reference sequence). Germline trimming cut 7 bases from V and 8 bases from J; bases unmatched to any gene: 7. CDR3 loop: CASTRTGGEDEQFF. Written as DNA, the CDR3 is TGTGCCAGCACCAGGACAGGGGGCGAGGATGAGCAGTTCTTC.

V usage is TRBV5-1 and J usage is TRBJ1-5; no firm D call. The CDR3 consists of 13 residues. Germline values: CDR1 SGHRS, CDR2 YFSETQ. Trimming removed 4 bases from V and 4 bases from J, with 9 bases in between. The CDR3 is CASSPSGNQPQHF. CDR3 nucleotides: TGCGCCAGCAGCCCTTCGGGTAATCAGCCCCAGCATTTT.

The chain links TRBV7-6 to TRBJ1-1; the D gene is possibly TRBD1 (5 bases). The ends were cut back, 1 base at V and 1 base at J, with 10 bases in the middle. Germline lookup yields CDR1 SGHVS and CDR2 FNYEAQ. The CDR3 is 15 amino acids. As DNA, the CDR3 is TGTGCCAGCAGCTTAGATCAGGGTAGGAACACTGAAGCTTTCTTT. Translated: CASSLDQGRNTEAFF.

The table lists this clone with a few counts. This chain joins TRBV11-2 and TRBJ1-1; 9 nucleotides line up with TRBD1. V dropped 5 bases and J dropped 5; count of bases not matched to a gene: 9. Per germline, CDR1 SGHAT and CDR2 FQNNGV. The CDR3 spans 15 residues. Here the CDR3 DNA reads TGTGCCAGCAGCCTGGGACAGGGATCGGGGACTGAAGCTTTCTTT. This gives the protein CASSLGQGSGTEAFF.

Turning to this clone: The same CDR3 can be traced to other DNA sequences in this sample. This sequence joins TRBV6-5 and TRBJ2-6, with D unresolved. V was cut by 0 bases and J by 0 bases, with 3 bases left in between. CDR3 length: 15 amino acids. Germline lookup yields CDR1 MNHEY and CDR2 SVGAGI. The CDR3 spells CASSYSGSGANVLTF. The CDR3 region has the DNA TGTGCCAGCAGTTACTCGGGCTCTGGGGCCAACGTCCTGACTTTC.

The rearrangement uses TRBV6-1 and TRBJ2-5; TRBD2 matches 14 bases. The end of the DNA fits TRBJ2-7 better, so the J call may be wrong. The germline gives CDR1 MNHNS, CDR2 SASEGT. The CDR3 sequence is 18 residues long. The chain's CDR3 is CASSEMGPGLAGVYEQYF. CDR3 sequence (DNA): TGTGCCAGCAGTGAAATGGGGCCGGGACTAGCGGGAGTCTACGAGCAGTACTTC.

CDR3 DNA sequence: TGTGCCAGCAGTGGGTTGGGGCCAGGGGAAAATGGCTACACCTTC. It is translated as CASSGLGPGENGYTF. The chain carries TRBV6-1 and TRBJ1-2; weak D call: TRBD1 (6 bases). The CDR3 is made up of 15 amino acids. V lost 4 bases, J lost 6 bases, and 18 bases lay in between. Germline values: CDR1 MNHNS, CDR2 SASEGT.

The V and J genes are TRBV11-2 and TRBJ2-1, with D possibly being TRBD1 or TRBD2 (5 bases each). This CDR3 region has 15 residues. The germline V gene has CDR1 SGHAT and CDR2 FQNNGV. V was pared by 1 base and J by 6 bases, with 13 bases between. CDR3 DNA: TGTGCCAGCAGCTTAGGCCCAGGGACCTTCAATGAGCAGTTCTTC. Translated, it gives CASSLGPGTFNEQFF.